One sample yielded the 20 T cell receptor beta chains listed below, sequenced in a study of T-cell memory formation after mild COVID-19. TCRdb processed the 5' RACE reads anew with MiXCR; each CDR3 protein has one entry. The sample lists about 55,000 distinct CDR3 sequences, 9% to 9.5% occurring once. Sample: PBMCs or a T cell subset sorted from them (not recorded which). The receptors were sampled from a man aged 18 to 29 who had mild COVID-19 (a few samples of this study predate the infection). Cell type and time point are not known.

This clonotype was detected many times. The rearrangement links TRBV29-1 to TRBJ2-4, with 11 bases that match TRBD2. The trim removed 4 bases at V and 3 bases at J, leaving 11 bases unmatched. The CDR3 runs to 17 residues. The V gene's germline CDR1 is SQVTM and CDR2 ANQGSEA. This CDR3 is CSVVIGGTSGVKNIQYF. CDR3 nucleotides: TGCAGCGTTGTCATTGGGGGGACTAGCGGTGTCAAAAACATTCAGTACTTC. Variable domain in full (rest from reference TRBV29-1 and TRBJ2-4): SAVISQKPSRDICQRGTSLTIQCQVDSQVTMMFWYRQQPGQSLTLIATANQGSEATYESGFVIDKFPISRPNLTFSTLTVSNMSPEDSSIYLCSVVIGGTSGVKNIQYFGAGTRLSVL.

The chain carries TRBV4-3 and TRBJ1-1; D might be TRBD1 (5 bases). Deletions cut 1 base from V and 7 bases from J, with 10 bases between. The CDR3 contains 13 residues. Germline CDR1 is LGHNA and CDR2 is YSLEER. The CDR3 DNA is TGCGCCAGCAGCCAAGGTCTGGGGCTTGAAGCTTTCTTT. Translation: CASSQGLGLEAFF.

The gene calls are TRBV5-1 and TRBJ1-2; D not certain. The V gene lost 0 bases and the J gene lost 4 bases, with 7 bases spanning the gap. The CDR3 extends over 13 amino acids. Germline CDR1 and CDR2: SGHRS and YFSETQ. The CDR3 region is CASSLDVGYGYTF. The DNA of the CDR3 is TGCGCCAGCAGCTTGGATGTAGGCTATGGCTACACCTTC.

V usage is TRBV12-3 or TRBV12-4 and J usage is TRBJ2-5; D may be TRBD2 (5 bases). V shed 6 bases and J shed 5 bases, with 16 bases lying between them. The CDR3 covers 14 residues. DNA for the CDR3: TGTGCCAGCAGCCGGATGGCTAGCCGCGAGACCCAGTACTTC. This encodes CASSRMASRETQYF.

J is TRBJ1-1 and V is TRBV12-3 or TRBV12-4, with D possibly being TRBD1 (5 bases). The CDR3 spans 13 residues. The V end was cut by 3 bases, the J end by 8 bases, with 13 bases between. The CDR3 DNA follows: TGTGCCAGCAGTTTCCGGGACGAAGGGGAAGCTTTCTTT. It specifies CASSFRDEGEAFF.

The sample holds a few counts of this clonotype. This rearrangement joins TRBV12-3 or TRBV12-4 to TRBJ1-5; D call uncertain. The ends were cut back, 3 bases at V and 7 bases at J, with 7 bases in the middle. The CDR3 is 12 residues long. CDR3 sequence reads: CASSFGPQPQHF. Written as DNA, the CDR3 is TGTGCCAGCAGTTTTGGCCCCCAGCCCCAGCATTTT.

A note on this clonotype: Compared with germline, one end of the junction differs, possibly owing to a read error. The chain has TRBV7-2 and TRBJ2-1; D gene uncertain. The CDR3 covers 13 residues. CDR1 is SGHTA, CDR2 FQGNSA, per germline. The CDR3 region is CASSLDPQQKQLF. The CDR3, as DNA: TGTGCCAGCAGCTTAGATCCCCAGCAGAAGCAGTTATTC.

This chain's CDR3 is CSVELGGGNTQYF. Here the CDR3 DNA reads TGCAGCGTTGAATTGGGGGGCGGGAATACGCAGTATTTT. The chain couples TRBV29-1 to TRBJ2-3; D might be TRBD1 or TRBD2, each matching 6 bases. V lost 2 bases to trimming and J lost 7 bases, with 13 bases between them. This CDR3 spans 13 amino acids. Germline V gene data show CDR1 as SQVTM and CDR2 as ANQGSEA.

The chain couples TRBV10-3 to TRBJ1-2; D ambiguous. Germline V lookup: CDR1 ENHRY, CDR2 SYGVKD. The ends were cut back, 0 bases at V and 4 bases at J, with 9 bases in the middle. This CDR3 is 14 amino acids long. CDR3 nucleotides: TGTGCCATCAGTGAGTCGAACGGTCCCTATGGCTACACCTTC. Translation: CAISESNGPYGYTF.

This clonotype was detected ten times or more. The chain recombines TRBV12-3 or TRBV12-4 with TRBJ2-2; 9 bases are shared with TRBD1. Trimming removed 4 bases from V and 4 bases from J; junction bases left unmatched: 4. CDR3 length equals 15 residues. The CDR3 spells CASSSRDRVTGELFF. CDR3 nucleotide sequence: TGTGCCAGCAGTTCCCGGGACAGGGTCACCGGGGAGCTGTTTTTT.

CDR3 sequence reads: CASSYGVGATMDVQNEQFF. For the CDR3, the DNA is TGTGCCAGCAGTTACGGGGTCGGGGCTACCATGGACGTCCAGAATGAGCAGTTCTTC. The rearrangement links TRBV6-5 to TRBJ2-1; D tentatively fits TRBD1 or TRBD2 (5 bases each). The ends were cut back, 2 bases at V and 7 bases at J, with 27 bases in the middle. Germline V lookup: CDR1 MNHEY, CDR2 SVGAGI. CDR3 length: 19 residues.

The chain employs TRBV6-5 and TRBJ2-1; 10 nucleotides match TRBD2. Germline CDR1 MNHEY, CDR2 SVGAGI. V trimming: 6 bases; J trimming: 4 bases; junction bases outside the gene matches: 9. This CDR3 spans 16 amino acids. The CDR3 nucleotides read TGTGCCAGCAGGCCACCTTTTAGCGGGGGGTACAATGAGCAGTTCTTC. Translating it yields CASRPPFSGGYNEQFF.

This clonotype occurred a few times. J is TRBJ2-2 and V is TRBV24-1; D is unclear. There are 13 residues in the CDR3. Germline V gene data show CDR1 as KGHDR and CDR2 as SFDVKD. Trimming removed 5 bases from V and 5 bases from J, with 8 bases in between. DNA for the CDR3: TGTGCCACCAGTGTCGACGGTACCGGGGAGCTGTTTTTT. Residues: CATSVDGTGELFF.

The chain has TRBV30 and TRBJ1-1; 8 positions agree with TRBD1. Germline assignment: CDR1 GTSNPN and CDR2 SVGIG (reference sequence). J was trimmed by 1 base and V by 4 bases; bases with no gene match: 8. This CDR3 has 15 amino acids. The CDR3 region has the DNA TGTGCCTGGACCCACTTGGACAGGGAGAACACTGAAGCTTTCTTT. Translating gives CAWTHLDRENTEAFF.

The rearrangement uses TRBV6-1 and TRBJ2-7; 10 bases are shared with TRBD2. With V trimmed by 6 bases and J by 6 bases, 11 bases remained unmatched. Germline CDR1 and CDR2: MNHNS and SASEGT. The CDR3 has 15 residues. The CDR3 nucleotides are TGTGCCAGCAGAATTGATAGCGGGGGGTCGTCCGAGCAGTACGTC. It encodes CASRIDSGGSSEQYV.

The CDR3 reads CASSLNGPIDTQYF. The CDR3 region has the DNA TGTGCCAGCAGCTTAAATGGCCCTATAGATACGCAGTATTTT. The genes are TRBV7-3 and TRBJ2-3; D ambiguous. The CDR3 has 14 residues. V was clipped by 1 base and J by 5 bases, with 10 bases between them. CDR1 is SGHTA, CDR2 FQGTGA, per germline.

This clonotype was seen more than once but under ten times. V and J are TRBV9 and TRBJ1-3; 7 bases agree with TRBD1. The germline CDR1 and CDR2 sequences are SGDLS and YYNGEE. The CDR3 covers 17 residues. J gave up 4 bases and V 4 bases, and 14 bases lay outside the gene matches. This CDR3 is CASSNQGDRFKGNTIYF. The DNA of the CDR3 is TGTGCCAGCAGCAATCAGGGGGACCGCTTCAAGGGAAACACCATATATTTT.

The rearrangement joins TRBV24-1 to TRBJ1-5, with TRBD1 matching 8 bases. The CDR3 consists of 13 residues. Germline V gives CDR1 KGHDR, CDR2 SFDVKD. Trimming cost V 9 bases and J 5 bases; bases outside gene matches: 5. The CDR3 sequence: CATSDRADQPQHF. The CDR3 region has the DNA TGTGCCACCTCGGACAGGGCGGATCAGCCCCAGCATTTT.

This clonotype appeared a few times. J is TRBJ1-2 and V is TRBV12-3 or TRBV12-4, with 8 positions matching TRBD1. Unmatched junction bases numbered 12, after V lost 4 bases and J lost 8 bases. The CDR3 is made up of 15 amino acids. CDR3 region: CASSSGGQAVLGYTF. CDR3 coding DNA: TGTGCCAGCAGTTCAGGGGGACAGGCCGTGTTGGGCTACACCTTC.

This clonotype was observed a handful of times. The V gene is TRBV25-1, the J gene TRBJ1-3; possible D gene TRBD1, 5 bases. Germline V gene sequence: CDR1 MGHDK, CDR2 SYGVNS. V lost 8 bases and J 0 bases, leaving 11 bases between the germline ends. The CDR3 consists of 14 residues. This CDR3 reads CASEDSYSGNTIYF. The CDR3 DNA reads TGTGCCAGCGAAGACAGCTACTCTGGAAACACCATATATTTT.